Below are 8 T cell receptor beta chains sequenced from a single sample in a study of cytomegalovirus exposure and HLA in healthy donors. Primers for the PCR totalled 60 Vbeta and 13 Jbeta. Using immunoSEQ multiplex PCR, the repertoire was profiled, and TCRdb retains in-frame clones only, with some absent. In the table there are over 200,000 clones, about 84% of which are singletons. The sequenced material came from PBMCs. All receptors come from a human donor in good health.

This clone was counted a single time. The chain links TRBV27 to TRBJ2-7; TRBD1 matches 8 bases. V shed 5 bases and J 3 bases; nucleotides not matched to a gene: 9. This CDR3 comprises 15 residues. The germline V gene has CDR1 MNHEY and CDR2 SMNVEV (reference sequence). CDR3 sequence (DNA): TGTGCCAGCAGTCCCAGGACAGGGACCTTCTACGAGCAGTACTTC. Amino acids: CASSPRTGTFYEQYF.

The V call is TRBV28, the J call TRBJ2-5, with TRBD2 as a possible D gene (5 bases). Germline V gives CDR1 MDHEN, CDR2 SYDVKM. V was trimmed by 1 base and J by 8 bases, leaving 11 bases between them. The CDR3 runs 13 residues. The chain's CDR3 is CASSLSSPGTQYF. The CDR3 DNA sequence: TGTGCCAGCAGTTTATCTTCCCCGGGAACCCAGTACTTC.

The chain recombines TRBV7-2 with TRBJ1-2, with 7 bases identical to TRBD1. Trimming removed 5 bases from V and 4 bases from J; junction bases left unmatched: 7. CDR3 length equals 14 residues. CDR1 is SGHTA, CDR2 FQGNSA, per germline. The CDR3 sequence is CASSPTGPSYGYTF. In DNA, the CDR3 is TGTGCCAGCAGCCCGACAGGGCCATCCTATGGCTACACCTTC.

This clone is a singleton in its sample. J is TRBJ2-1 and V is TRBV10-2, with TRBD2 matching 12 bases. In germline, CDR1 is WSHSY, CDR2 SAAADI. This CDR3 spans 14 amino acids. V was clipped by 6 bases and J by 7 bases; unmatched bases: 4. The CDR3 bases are TGCGCCAGCAGGCCCGGACTAGCGGGAAATGAGCAGTTCTTC. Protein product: CASRPGLAGNEQFF.

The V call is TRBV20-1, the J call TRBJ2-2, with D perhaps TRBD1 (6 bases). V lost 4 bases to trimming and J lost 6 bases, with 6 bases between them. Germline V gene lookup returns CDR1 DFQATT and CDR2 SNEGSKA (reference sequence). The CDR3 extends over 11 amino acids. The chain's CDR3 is CSAKGAGELFF. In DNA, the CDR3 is TGCAGTGCTAAGGGGGCCGGGGAGCTGTTTTTT.

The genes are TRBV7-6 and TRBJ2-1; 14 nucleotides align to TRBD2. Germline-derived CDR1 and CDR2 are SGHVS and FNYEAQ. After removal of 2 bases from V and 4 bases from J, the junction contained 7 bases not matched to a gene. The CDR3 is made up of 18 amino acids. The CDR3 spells CASSLHGLAGGPYNEQFF. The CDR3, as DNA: TGTGCCAGCAGCTTACATGGACTAGCGGGAGGTCCATACAATGAGCAGTTCTTC.

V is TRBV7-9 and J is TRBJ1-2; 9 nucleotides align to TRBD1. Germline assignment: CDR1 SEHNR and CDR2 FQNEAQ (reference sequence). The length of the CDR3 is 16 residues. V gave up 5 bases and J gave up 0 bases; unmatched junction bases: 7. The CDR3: CASSQEGTGTNYGYTF. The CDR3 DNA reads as TGTGCCAGCAGCCAGGAGGGGACAGGGACTAACTATGGCTACACCTTC.

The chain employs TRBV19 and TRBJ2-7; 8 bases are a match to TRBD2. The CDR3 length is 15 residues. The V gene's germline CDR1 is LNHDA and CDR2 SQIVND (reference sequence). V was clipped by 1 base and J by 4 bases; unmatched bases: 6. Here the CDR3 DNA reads TGTGCCAGTAGTATAGCGGGAGGGCCATCGTACGAGCAGTACTTC. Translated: CASSIAGGPSYEQYF.